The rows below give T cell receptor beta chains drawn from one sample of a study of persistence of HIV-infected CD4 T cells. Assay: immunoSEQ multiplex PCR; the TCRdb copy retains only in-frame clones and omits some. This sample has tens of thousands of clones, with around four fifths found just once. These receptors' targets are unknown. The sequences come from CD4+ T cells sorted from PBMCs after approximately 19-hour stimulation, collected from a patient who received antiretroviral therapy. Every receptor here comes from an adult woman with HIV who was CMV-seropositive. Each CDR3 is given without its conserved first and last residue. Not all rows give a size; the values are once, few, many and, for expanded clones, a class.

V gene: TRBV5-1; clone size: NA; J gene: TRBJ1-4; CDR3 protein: ASSLVQGDEKLF
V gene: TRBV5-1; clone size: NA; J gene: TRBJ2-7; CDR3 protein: ASSPGREGGEQY
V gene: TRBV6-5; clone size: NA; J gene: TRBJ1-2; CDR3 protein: ASSYSSHGVGYGYT
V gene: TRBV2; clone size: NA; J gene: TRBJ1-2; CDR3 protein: ASSEGQGFYKSYGYT
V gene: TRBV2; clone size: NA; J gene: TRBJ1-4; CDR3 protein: ASRGTGSNEKLF
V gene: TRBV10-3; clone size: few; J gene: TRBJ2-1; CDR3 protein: AISSPAGDYNEQF
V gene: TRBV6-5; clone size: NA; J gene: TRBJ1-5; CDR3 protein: ASSYSVGMGQPQH
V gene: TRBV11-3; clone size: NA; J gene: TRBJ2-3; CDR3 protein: ASSLASSTDTQY
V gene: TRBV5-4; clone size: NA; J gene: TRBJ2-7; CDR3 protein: ASSLSAWGRPEQY
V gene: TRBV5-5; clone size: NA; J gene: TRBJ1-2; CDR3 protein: ASSSPQGRDYGYT
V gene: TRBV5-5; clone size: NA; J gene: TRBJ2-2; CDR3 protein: ASSVSGGSRELF
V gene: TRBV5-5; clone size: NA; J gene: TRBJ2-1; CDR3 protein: ASSLGYLAGGIYNEQF
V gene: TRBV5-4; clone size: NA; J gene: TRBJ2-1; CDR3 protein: ASSLGGRPYNEQF
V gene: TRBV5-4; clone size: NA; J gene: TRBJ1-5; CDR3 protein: ASSRNPGQPQH
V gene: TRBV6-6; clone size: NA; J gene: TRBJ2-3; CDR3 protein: ASSSNSGFSTDTQY
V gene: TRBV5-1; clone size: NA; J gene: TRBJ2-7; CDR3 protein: ASSLQGDGTYEQY
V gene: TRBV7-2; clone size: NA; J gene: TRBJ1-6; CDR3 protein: ASSLAYGRDSPLH
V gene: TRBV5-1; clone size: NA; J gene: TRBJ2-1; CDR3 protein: ASSLATSGAGNEQF
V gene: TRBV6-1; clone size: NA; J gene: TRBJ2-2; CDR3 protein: ASSEGFGRGRWTGELF
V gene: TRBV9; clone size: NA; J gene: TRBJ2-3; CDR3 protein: ASSVGGGFTDTQY